This T cell receptor beta chain is drawn from a study of immune evolution from preneoplasia to lung adenocarcinoma. Remarks on this clone: What it recognizes is unknown.

Two lung cancer pathologists independently confirmed each histologic diagnosis. The CDR3 has 14 residues. Germline-derived CDR1 and CDR2 are SGHDT and YYEEEE. V was clipped by 3 bases and J by 8 bases, with 12 bases between them. The assay was immunoSEQ multiplex PCR, and TCRdb's table has in-frame clones only and misses some. This sample has thousands of clones; 70% to 85% occur once, and the top ten carry around 14%. Study-wide findings and caveats: Top clone share appeared to fall from AAH through AIS, MIA, adenocarcinoma.

Material for sequencing was FFPE adjacent normal lung tissue. The V call is TRBV5-6, the J call TRBJ1-6; D unclear. The clonotype comes from a person aged 70 to 85 with lung adenocarcinoma. CDR3 loop: CASSYLVGDSPLHF. CDR3 in DNA: TGTGCCAGCAGCTACCTGGTTGGGGATTCACCCCTCCACTTT. Together with reference TRBV5-6 and TRBJ1-6, the CDR3 gives the full variable domain: DAGVTQSPTHLIKTRGQQVTLRCSPKSGHDTVSWYQQALGQGPQFIFQYYEEEERQRGNFPDRFSGHQFPNYSSELNVNALLLGDSALYLCASSYLVGDSPLHFGNGTRLTVT.